This is a list of T cell receptor beta chains from one sample in a study of cytomegalovirus exposure and HLA in healthy donors. Sequencing was performed with immunoSEQ multiplex PCR; in TCRdb, only in-frame clones are kept and a portion is missing. The sample records 50,000 to 60,000 clones, around 70% being singletons. The sequenced material came from PBMCs. Receptors originate from a man younger than 30 in good health and CMV-seronegative. The CDR3 runs from the conserved cysteine through the conserved F or W. Fields, in order: V gene, J gene, CDR3 protein.

>TRBV10-2|TRBJ1-5
CASSTDRGGNEPQHF
>TRBV6-4|TRBJ2-3
CASSDSSGPDTQYF
>TRBV15|TRBJ2-1
CATSRDQGAQFF
>TRBV28|TRBJ2-7
CASSSAASALYEQYF
>TRBV9|TRBJ2-4
CASSVATGGGKNIQYF
>TRBV4-2|TRBJ1-6
CASSQQADIGANSPLHF
>TRBV29-1|TRBJ2-7
CSVEVERLAGGYEQYF
>TRBV7-2|TRBJ1-1
CASSLGGSTEAFF
>TRBV6-6|TRBJ2-7
CASSPRTSGGYEQYF
>TRBV4-3|TRBJ2-7
CASSPDRNYEQYF
>TRBV6-5|TRBJ1-6
CASSYGGQANSPLHF
>TRBV11-2|TRBJ2-1
CASSLEGGVRSRSSYNEQFF
>TRBV2|TRBJ2-7
CASSRPTLGAEQYF
>TRBV10-3|TRBJ2-3
CAISGDSPTDTQYF